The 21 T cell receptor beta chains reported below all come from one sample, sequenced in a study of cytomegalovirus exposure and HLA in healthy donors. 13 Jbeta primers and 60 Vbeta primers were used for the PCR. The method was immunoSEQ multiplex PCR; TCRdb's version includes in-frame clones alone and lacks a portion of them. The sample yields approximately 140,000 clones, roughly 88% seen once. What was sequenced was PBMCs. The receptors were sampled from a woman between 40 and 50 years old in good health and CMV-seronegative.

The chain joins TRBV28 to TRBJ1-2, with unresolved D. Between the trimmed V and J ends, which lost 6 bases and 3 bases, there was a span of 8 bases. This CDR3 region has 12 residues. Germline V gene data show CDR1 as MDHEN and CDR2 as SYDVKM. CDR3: CASSPSDYGYTF. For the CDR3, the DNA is TGTGCCAGCAGCCCTTCTGACTATGGCTACACCTTC.

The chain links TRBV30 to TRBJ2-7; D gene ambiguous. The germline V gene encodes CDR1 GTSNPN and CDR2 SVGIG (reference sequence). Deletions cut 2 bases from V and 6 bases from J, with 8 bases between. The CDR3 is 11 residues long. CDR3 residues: CAWSREAEQYF. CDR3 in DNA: TGTGCCTGGAGTCGAGAGGCCGAGCAGTACTTC. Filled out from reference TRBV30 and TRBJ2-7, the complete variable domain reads SQTIHQWPATLVQPVGSPLSLECTVEGTSNPNLYWYRQAAGRGLQLLFYSVGIGQISSEVPQNLSASRPQDRQFILSSKKLLLSDSGFYLCAWSREAEQYFGPGTRLTVT.

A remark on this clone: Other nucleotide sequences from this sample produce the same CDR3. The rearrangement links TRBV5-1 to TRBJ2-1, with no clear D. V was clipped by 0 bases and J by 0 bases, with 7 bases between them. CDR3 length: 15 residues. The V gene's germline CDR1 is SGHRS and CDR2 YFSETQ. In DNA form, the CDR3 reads TGCGCCAGCAGCTTGGTGGCCAGCTCCTACAATGAGCAGTTCTTC. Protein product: CASSLVASSYNEQFF.

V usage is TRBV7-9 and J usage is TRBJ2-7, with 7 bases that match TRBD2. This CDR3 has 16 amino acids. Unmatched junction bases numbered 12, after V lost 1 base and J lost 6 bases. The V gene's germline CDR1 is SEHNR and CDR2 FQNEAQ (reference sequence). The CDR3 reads CASSLGWTSFTGEQYF. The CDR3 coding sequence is TGTGCCAGCAGCTTAGGGTGGACTAGTTTCACGGGCGAGCAGTACTTC. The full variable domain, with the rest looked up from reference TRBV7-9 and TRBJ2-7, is DTGVSQNPRHKITKRGQNVTFRCDPISEHNRLYWYRQTLGQGPEFLTYFQNEAQLEKSRLLSDRFSAERPKGSFSTLEIQRTEQGDSAMYLCASSLGWTSFTGEQYFGPGTRLTVT.

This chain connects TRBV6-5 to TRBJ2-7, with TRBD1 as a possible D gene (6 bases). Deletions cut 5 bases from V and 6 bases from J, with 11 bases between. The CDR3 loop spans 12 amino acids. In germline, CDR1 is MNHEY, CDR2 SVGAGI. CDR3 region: CASSTGFREQYF. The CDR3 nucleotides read TGTGCCAGCAGTACAGGGTTCCGCGAGCAGTACTTC.

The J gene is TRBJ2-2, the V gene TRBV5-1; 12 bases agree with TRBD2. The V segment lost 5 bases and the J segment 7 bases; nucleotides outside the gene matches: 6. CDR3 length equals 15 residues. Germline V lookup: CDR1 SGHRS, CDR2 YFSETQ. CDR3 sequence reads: CASRETSGRGGELFF. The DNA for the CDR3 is TGCGCCAGCAGGGAGACTAGCGGGAGAGGCGGGGAGCTGTTTTTT. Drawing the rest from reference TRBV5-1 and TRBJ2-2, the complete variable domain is KAGVTQTPRYLIKTRGQQVTLSCSPISGHRSVSWYQQTPGQGLQFLFEYFSETQRNKGNFPGRFSGRQFSNSRSEMNVSTLELGDSALYLCASRETSGRGGELFFGEGSRLTVL.

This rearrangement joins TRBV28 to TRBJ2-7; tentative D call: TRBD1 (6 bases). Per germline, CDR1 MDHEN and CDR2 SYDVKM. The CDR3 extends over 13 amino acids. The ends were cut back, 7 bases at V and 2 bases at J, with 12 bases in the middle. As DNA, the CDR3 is TGTGCCAGCACCCCTACAGGGACCTACGAGCAGTACTTC. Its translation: CASTPTGTYEQYF.

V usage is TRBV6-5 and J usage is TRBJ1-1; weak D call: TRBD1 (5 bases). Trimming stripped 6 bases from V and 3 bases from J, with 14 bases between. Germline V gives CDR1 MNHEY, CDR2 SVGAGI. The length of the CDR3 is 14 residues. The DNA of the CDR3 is TGTGCCAGCAGCGAAATTGACAGATACACTGAAGCTTTCTTT. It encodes CASSEIDRYTEAFF.

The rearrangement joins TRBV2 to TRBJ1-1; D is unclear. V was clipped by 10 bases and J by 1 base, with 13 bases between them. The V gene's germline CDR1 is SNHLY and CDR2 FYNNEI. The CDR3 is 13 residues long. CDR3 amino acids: CATNRVENTEAFF. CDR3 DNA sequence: TGTGCCACCAACCGGGTCGAGAACACTGAAGCTTTCTTT.

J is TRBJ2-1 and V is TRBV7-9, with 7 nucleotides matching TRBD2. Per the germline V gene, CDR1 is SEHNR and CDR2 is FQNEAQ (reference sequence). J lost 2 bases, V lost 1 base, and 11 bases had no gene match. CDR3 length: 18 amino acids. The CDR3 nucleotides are TGTGCCAGCAGCTTAGAGCGGGGAGCGGGAATCGCCTACAATGAGCAGTTCTTC. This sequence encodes CASSLERGAGIAYNEQFF.

The CDR3 sequence: CASSPGDRGQEQYF. Written as DNA, the CDR3 is TGCGCCAGCAGCCCGGGGGACAGGGGACAGGAGCAGTACTTC. The chain is built from TRBV5-1 and TRBJ2-7; 10 nucleotides agree with TRBD1. V lost 4 bases and J lost 7; bases outside the gene matches: 8. The germline V gene has CDR1 SGHRS and CDR2 YFSETQ. CDR3 length: 14 residues.

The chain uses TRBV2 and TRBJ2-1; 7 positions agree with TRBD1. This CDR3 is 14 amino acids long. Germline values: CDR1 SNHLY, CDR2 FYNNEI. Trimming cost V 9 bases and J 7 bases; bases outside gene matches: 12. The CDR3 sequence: CASSLEGGFNEQFF. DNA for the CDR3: TGTGCCAGTTCCTTGGAAGGGGGCTTTAATGAGCAGTTCTTC.

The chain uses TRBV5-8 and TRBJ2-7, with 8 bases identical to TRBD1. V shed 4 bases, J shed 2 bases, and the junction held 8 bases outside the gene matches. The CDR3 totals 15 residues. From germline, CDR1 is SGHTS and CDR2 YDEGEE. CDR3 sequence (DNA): TGTGCCAGCAGCGGAACCGGGACAGGACCCTACGAGCAGTACTTC. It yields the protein CASSGTGTGPYEQYF.

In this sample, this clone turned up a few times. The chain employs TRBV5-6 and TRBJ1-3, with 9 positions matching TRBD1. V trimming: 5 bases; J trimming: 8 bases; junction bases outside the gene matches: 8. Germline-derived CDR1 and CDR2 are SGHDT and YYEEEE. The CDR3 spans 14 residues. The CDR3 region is CASRRTGEGDTIYF. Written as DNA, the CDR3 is TGTGCCAGCAGGCGGACAGGGGAAGGGGACACCATATATTTT.

The DNA of the CDR3 is TGTGCCAGCAGCCAAGACCCCTGGCGGGAGAAAAACATTCAGTACTTC. Residues: CASSQDPWREKNIQYF. The genes are TRBV14 and TRBJ2-4; the match to TRBD2 covers 7 bases. Germline V CDR1 and CDR2: SGHDN, FVKESK. The CDR3 is 16 amino acids. V lost 0 bases, J lost 4 bases, and 6 bases stayed unmatched.

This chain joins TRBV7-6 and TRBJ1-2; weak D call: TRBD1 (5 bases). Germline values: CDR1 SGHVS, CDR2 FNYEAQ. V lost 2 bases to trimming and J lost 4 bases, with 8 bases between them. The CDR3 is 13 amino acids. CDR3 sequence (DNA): TGTGCCAGCAGCTTATTTGGGGCCTATGGCTACACCTTC. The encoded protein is CASSLFGAYGYTF.

The CDR3 spells CASSQGLLAGVRSQETQYF. CDR3 DNA: TGCGCCAGCAGCCAGGGTCTTCTAGCGGGAGTCAGGAGCCAAGAGACCCAGTACTTC. The chain has TRBV4-1 and TRBJ2-5; 10 nucleotides match TRBD2. There are 19 residues in the CDR3. Looked up from germline, CDR1 is MGHRA and CDR2 is YSYEKL. V shed 3 bases and J 1 base; nucleotides not matched to a gene: 14.

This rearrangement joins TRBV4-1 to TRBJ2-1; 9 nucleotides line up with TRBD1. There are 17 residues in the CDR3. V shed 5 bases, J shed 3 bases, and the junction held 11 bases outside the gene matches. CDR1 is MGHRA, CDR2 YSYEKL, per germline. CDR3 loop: CASSRQPGQGIYNEQFF. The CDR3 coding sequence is TGCGCCAGCAGCAGACAACCGGGACAGGGAATCTACAATGAGCAGTTCTTC.

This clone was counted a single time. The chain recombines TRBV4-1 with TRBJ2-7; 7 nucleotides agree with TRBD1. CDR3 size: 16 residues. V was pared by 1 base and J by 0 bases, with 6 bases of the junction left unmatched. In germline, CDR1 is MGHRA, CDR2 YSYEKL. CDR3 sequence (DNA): TGCGCCAGCAGCCAAGCCTCACAGGGGTTCTCCTACGAGCAGTACTTC. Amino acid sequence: CASSQASQGFSYEQYF.

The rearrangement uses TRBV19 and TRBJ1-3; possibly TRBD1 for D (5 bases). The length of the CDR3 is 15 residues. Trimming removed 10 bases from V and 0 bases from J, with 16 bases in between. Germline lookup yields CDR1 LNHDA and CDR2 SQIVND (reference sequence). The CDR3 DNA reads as TGTGCCACCGGACACGGCCTGTTCTCTGGAAACACCATATATTTT. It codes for CATGHGLFSGNTIYF.

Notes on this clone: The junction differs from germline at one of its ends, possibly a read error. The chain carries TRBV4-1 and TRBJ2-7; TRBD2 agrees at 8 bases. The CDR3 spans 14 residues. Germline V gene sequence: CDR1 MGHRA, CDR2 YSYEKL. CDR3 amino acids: CATSPAGEEYEQYF. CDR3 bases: TGCGCCACCAGCCCAGCGGGAGAAGAGTACGAGCAGTACTTC.